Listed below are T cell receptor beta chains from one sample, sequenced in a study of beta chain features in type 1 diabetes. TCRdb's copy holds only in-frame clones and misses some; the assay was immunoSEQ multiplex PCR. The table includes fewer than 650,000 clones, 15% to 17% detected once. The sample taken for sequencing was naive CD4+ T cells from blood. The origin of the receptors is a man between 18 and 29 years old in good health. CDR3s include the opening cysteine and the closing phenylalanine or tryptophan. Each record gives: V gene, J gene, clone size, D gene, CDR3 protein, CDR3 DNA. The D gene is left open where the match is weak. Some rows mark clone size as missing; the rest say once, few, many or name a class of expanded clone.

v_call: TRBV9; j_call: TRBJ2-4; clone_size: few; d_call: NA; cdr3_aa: CASSVDLAKNIQYF; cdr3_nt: TGTGCCAGCAGCGTGGACCTAGCCAAAAACATTCAGTACTTC
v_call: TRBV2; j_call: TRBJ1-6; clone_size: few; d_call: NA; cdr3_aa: CASSAGVARARSPLHF; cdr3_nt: TGTGCCAGCAGTGCAGGGGTTGCCAGAGCTCGGTCACCCCTCCACTTT
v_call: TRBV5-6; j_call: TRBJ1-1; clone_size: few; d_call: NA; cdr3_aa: CASSLGRKNTEAFF; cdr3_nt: TGTGCCAGCAGCTTGGGACGGAAGAACACTGAAGCTTTCTTT
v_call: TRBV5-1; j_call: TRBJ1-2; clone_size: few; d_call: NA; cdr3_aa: CASSLEDGYGYTF; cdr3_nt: TGCGCCAGCAGCTTGGAGGACGGATATGGCTACACCTTC
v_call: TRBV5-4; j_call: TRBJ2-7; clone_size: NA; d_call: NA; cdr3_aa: CASSLISYEQYF; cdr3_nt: TGTGCCAGCAGCTTAATCTCCTACGAGCAGTACTTC
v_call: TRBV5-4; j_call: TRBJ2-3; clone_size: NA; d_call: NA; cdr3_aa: CASSWGLSRTDTQYF; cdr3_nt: TGTGCCAGCAGCTGGGGACTCAGCCGTACAGATACGCAGTATTTT
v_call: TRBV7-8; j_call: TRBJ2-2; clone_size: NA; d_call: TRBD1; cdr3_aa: CASSLDYGRRGQSDTGELFF; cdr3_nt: TGTGCCAGCAGCTTAGATTATGGCAGAAGGGGACAGTCAGACACCGGGGAGCTGTTTTTT
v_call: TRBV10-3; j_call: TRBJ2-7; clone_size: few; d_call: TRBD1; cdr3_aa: CAIREPGQGPHEQYF; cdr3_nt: TGTGCCATCAGGGAACCGGGACAGGGGCCCCACGAGCAGTACTTC
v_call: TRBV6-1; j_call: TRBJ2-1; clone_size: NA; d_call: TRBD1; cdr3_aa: CASTRGQGYNEQFF; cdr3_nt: TGTGCCAGCACACGCGGACAGGGCTACAATGAGCAGTTCTTC
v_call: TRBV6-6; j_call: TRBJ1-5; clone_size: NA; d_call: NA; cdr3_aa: CASRDRQNSNQPQHF; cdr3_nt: TGTGCCAGCAGGGACAGACAAAATAGCAATCAGCCCCAGCATTTT
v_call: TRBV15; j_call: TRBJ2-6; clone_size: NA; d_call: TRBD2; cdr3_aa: CATSSTSTRSGANVLTF; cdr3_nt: TGTGCCACCAGTTCGACTAGCACACGCTCTGGGGCCAACGTCCTGACTTTC
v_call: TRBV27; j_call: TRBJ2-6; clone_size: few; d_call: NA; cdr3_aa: CASSRKTVPSGANVLTF; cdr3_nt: TGTGCCAGCAGTCGAAAGACAGTTCCTTCTGGGGCCAACGTCCTGACTTTC
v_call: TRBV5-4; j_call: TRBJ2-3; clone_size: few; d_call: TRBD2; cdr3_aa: CASSLGLAGYTDTQYF; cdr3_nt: TGTGCCAGCAGCTTGGGGCTAGCGGGGTACACAGATACGCAGTATTTT
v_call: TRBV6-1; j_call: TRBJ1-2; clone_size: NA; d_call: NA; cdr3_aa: CASSEAGPHYGYTF; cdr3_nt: TGTGCCAGCAGTGAAGCAGGACCCCACTATGGCTACACCTTC
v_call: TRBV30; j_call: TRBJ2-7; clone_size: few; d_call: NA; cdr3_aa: CACYVGGSLSSYEQYF; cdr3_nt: TGTGCCTGCTATGTGGGGGGCTCCCTGAGCTCCTACGAGCAGTACTTC
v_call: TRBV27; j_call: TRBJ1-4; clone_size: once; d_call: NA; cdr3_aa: CASSLEGRREKKLFF; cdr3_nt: TGTGCCAGCAGTCTCGAGGGACGGAGGGAGAAAAAACTGTTTTTT
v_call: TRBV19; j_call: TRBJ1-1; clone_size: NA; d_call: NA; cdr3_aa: CASSLGPMNTEAFF; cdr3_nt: TGTGCCAGTAGTCTCGGACCAATGAACACTGAAGCTTTCTTT
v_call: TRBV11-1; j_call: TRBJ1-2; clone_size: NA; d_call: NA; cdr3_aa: CASSLGPDMDYGYTF; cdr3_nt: TGTGCCAGCAGCTTAGGACCTGACATGGACTATGGCTACACCTTC
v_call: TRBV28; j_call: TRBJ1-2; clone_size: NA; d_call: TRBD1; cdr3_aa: CASTPGGLGYGYTF; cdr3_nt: TGTGCCAGCACCCCAGGGGGGCTAGGCTATGGCTACACCTTC
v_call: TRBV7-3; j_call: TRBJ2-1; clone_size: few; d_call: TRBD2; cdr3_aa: CASSSRTSGGYNEQFF; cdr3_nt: TGTGCCAGCAGCTCCCGGACTAGCGGGGGCTACAATGAGCAGTTCTTC
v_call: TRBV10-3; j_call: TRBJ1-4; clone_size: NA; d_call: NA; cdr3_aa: CAISDSGTPRVEKLFF; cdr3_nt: TGTGCCATCAGTGATTCCGGGACTCCGAGAGTTGAAAAACTGTTTTTT
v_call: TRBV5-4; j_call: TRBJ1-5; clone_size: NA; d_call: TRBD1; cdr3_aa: CASSLAAGGNQPQHF; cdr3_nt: TGTGCCAGCAGCTTGGCGGCAGGGGGTAATCAGCCCCAGCATTTT
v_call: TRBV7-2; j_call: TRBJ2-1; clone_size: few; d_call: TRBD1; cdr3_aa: CASSLDPGRQGGQFF; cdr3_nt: TGTGCCAGCAGCTTAGATCCTGGGAGACAGGGGGGGCAGTTCTTC
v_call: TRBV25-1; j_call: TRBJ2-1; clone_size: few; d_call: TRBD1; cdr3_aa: CASSPRDREQNEQFF; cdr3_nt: TGTGCCAGCAGCCCCCGGGACAGGGAACAGAATGAGCAGTTCTTC
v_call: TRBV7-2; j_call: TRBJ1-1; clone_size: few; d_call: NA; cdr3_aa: CASILSEVSNTEAFF; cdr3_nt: TGTGCCAGCATTCTCTCGGAGGTCTCAAACACTGAAGCTTTCTTT
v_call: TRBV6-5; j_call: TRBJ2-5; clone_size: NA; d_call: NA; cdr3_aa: CASSLEGGRVSETQYF; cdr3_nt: TGTGCCAGCAGTTTAGAGGGCGGCCGTGTATCAGAGACCCAGTACTTC
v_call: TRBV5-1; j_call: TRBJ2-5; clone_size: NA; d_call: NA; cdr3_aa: CASSLAGTSGGQETQYF; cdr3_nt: TGCGCCAGCAGCTTGGCGGGGACGTCCGGCGGGCAAGAGACCCAGTACTTC
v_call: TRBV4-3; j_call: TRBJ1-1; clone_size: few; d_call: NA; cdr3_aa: CASSQEARGAVAEAFF; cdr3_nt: TGCGCCAGCAGCCAAGAAGCTCGGGGGGCTGTTGCTGAAGCTTTCTTT
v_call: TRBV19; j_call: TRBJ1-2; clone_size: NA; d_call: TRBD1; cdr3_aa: CASSKPDREIGYTF; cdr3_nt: TGTGCCAGTAGTAAGCCGGACAGGGAGATTGGCTACACCTTC
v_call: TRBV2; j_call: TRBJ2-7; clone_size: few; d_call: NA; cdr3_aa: CASSGVQSGRAPSYEQYF; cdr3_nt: TGTGCCAGCAGTGGGGTGCAATCGGGCCGGGCCCCTTCCTACGAGCAGTACTTC
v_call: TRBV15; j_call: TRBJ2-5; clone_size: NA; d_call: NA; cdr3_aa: CATSRAVAGPFQETQYF; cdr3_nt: TGTGCCACCAGCAGAGCCGTGGCAGGGCCCTTCCAAGAGACCCAGTACTTC
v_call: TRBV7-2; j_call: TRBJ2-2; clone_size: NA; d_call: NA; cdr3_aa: CASSLAGSGELFF; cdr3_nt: TGTGCCAGCAGCTTAGCAGGGTCCGGGGAGCTGTTTTTT
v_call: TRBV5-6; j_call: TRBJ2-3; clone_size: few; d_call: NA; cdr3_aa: CASSLQYQSGTQYF; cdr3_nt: TGTGCCAGCAGCTTGCAGTACCAGTCGGGTACGCAGTATTTT
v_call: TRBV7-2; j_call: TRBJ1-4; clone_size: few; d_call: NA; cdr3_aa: CASSLQQLNEKLFF; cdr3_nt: TGTGCCAGCAGCTTACAACAGCTTAATGAAAAACTGTTTTTT
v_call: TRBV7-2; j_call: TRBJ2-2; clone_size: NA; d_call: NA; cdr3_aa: CASSKQGNTGELFF; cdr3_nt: TGTGCCAGCAGCAAACAAGGAAACACCGGGGAGCTGTTTTTT
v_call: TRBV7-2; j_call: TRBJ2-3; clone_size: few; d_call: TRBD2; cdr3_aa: CASSLVASSGGHTDTQYF; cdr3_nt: TGTGCCAGCAGCTTAGTTGCATCTAGCGGGGGGCACACAGATACGCAGTATTTT
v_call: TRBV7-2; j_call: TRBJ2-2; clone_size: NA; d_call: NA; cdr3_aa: CASSLLGTANTGELFF; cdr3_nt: TGTGCCAGCAGCCTTCTAGGGACGGCGAACACCGGGGAGCTGTTTTTT
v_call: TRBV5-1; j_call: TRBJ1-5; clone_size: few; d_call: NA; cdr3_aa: CASSLDQNQPQHF; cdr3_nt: TGCGCCAGCAGCTTGGATCAGAATCAGCCCCAGCATTTT
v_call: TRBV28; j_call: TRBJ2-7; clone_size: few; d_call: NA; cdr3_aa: CASSLGGSRNEQYF; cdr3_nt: TGTGCCAGCAGTTTAGGGGGGTCGAGGAACGAGCAGTACTTC
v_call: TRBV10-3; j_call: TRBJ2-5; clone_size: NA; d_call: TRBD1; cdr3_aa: CAISEEPGGGVKTQYF; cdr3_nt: TGTGCCATCAGTGAGGAACCAGGGGGCGGAGTGAAGACCCAGTACTTC
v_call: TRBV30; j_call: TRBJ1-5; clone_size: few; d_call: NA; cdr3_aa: CAWSPDSNQPQHF; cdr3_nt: TGTGCCTGGAGTCCTGACAGCAATCAGCCCCAGCATTTT
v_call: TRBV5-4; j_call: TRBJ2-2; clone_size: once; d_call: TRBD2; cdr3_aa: CASSSLAGAQAGELFF; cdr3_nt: TGTGCCAGCAGCTCCTTAGCGGGTGCCCAGGCCGGGGAGCTGTTTTTT
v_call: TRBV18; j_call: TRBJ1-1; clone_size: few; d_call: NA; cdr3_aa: CASSPQDTEAFF; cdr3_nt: TGTGCCAGCTCTCCACAGGACACTGAAGCTTTCTTT
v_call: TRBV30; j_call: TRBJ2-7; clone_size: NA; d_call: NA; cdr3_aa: CAWSLRDEQYF; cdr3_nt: TGTGCCTGGAGTCTCAGGGACGAGCAGTACTTC
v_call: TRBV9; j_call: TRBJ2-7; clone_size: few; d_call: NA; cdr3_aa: CASSNRPGPSYEQYF; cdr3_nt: TGTGCCAGCAGCAACCGACCGGGACCCTCCTACGAGCAGTACTTC